This T cell receptor (beta chain) stems from a study of shared T cell receptors in the human thymus. Clones were sequenced by immunoSEQ multiplex PCR, and TCRdb holds only the in-frame ones, with some missing. The sample records 700,000 or so clones, around 85% being singletons. CDR3 size: 17 residues. Unmatched junction bases numbered 8, after V lost 4 bases and J lost 0 bases. The germline CDR1 and CDR2 sequences are MNHNS and SASEGT. This sample was shared with a second study, whose subject was human thymus T cells.

The sample was thymocytes. This receptor was identified in a girl less than two years old with a congenital heart defect. The J gene is TRBJ1-1, the V gene TRBV6-1, with 10 bases aligning to TRBD1. The CDR3 DNA follows: TGTGCCAGCAGTGTTAGGACAGGGGGATGTGTGAACACTGAAGCTTTCTTT. Its translation is CASSVRTGGCVNTEAFF.